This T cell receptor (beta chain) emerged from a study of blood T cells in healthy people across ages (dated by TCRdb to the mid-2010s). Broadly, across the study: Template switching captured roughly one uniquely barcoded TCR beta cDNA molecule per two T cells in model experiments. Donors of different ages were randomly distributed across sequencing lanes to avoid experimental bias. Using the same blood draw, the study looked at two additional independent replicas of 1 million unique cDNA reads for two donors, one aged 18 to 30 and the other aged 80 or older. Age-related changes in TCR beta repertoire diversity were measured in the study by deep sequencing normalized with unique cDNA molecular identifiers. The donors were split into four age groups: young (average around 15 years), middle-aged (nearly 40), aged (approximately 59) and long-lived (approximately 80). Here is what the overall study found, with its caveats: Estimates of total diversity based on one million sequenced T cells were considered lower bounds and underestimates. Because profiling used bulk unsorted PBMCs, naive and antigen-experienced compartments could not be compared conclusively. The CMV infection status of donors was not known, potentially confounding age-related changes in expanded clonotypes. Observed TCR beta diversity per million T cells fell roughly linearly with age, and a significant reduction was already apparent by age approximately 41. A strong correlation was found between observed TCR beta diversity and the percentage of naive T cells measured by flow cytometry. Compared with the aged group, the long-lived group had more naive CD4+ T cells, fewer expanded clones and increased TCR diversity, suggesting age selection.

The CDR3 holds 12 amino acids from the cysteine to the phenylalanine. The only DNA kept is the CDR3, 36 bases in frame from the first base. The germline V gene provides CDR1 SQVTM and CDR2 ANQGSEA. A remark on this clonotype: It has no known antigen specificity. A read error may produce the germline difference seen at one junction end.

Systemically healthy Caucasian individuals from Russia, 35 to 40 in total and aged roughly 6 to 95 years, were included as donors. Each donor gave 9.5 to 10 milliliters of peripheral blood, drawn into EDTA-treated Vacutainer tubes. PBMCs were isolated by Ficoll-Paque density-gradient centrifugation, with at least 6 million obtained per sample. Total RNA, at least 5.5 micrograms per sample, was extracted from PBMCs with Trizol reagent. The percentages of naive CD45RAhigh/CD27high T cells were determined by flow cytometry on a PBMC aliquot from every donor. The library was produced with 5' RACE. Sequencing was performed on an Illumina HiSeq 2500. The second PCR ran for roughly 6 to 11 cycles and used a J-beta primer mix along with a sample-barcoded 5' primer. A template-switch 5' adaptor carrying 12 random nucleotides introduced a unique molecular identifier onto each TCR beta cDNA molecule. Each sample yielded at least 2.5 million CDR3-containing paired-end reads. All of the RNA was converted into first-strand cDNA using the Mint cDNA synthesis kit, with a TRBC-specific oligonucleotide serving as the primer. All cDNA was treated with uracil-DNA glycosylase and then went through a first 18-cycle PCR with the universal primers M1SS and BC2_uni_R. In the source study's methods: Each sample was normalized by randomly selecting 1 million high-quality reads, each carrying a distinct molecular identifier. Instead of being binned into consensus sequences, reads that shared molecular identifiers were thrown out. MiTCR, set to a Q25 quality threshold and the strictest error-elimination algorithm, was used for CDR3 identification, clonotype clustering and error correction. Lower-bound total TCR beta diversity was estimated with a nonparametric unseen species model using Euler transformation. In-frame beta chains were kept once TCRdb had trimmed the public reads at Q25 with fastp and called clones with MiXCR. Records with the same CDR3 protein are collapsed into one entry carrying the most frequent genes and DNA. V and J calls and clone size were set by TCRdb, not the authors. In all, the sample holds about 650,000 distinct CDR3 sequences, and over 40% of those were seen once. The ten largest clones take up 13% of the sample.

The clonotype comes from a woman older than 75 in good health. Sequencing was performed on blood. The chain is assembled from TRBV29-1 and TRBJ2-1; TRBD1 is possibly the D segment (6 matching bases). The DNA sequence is TGCAGCGCTGGACAGCTTACGAATGAGCCGTTCTTC. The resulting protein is CSAGQLTNEPFF.